This TCR beta chain was sequenced during a study of T cell repertoires in cytomegalovirus infection. Study at large: Signatures in public TCR beta sequences pointed to both CMV infection and matching HLA type. Study-level points and caveats: Accumulated public TCR beta family frequency recognized individuals carrying CMV together with the relevant HLA. The ex vivo response was dominated by HLA-C-restricted CMV-specific TCR beta clonotypes.

The V and J ends lost 3 bases and 6 bases respectively, with 21 bases between them. Germline V CDR1 and CDR2: SGDLS, YYNGEE. CDR3 length equals 16 residues. Via MiXCR, TCRdb re-called the reads, giving one row per CDR3 protein. The profile shows about 230,000 distinct CDR3 sequences, 22% of them singletons. As regards this clonotype: The antigen is not known.

Specimen: CD8+ T cells from PBMCs. This chain joins TRBV9 and TRBJ1-2; D might be TRBD1 (5 bases). This sequence was found in a human donor in good health (CMV status not recorded). Some clones in this sample may be carry-over from other donors' samples. The CDR3 region is CASSDPPGGNWDGYTF. The CDR3 DNA sequence: TGTGCCAGCAGCGACCCCCCGGGGGGGAACTGGGATGGCTACACCTTC.